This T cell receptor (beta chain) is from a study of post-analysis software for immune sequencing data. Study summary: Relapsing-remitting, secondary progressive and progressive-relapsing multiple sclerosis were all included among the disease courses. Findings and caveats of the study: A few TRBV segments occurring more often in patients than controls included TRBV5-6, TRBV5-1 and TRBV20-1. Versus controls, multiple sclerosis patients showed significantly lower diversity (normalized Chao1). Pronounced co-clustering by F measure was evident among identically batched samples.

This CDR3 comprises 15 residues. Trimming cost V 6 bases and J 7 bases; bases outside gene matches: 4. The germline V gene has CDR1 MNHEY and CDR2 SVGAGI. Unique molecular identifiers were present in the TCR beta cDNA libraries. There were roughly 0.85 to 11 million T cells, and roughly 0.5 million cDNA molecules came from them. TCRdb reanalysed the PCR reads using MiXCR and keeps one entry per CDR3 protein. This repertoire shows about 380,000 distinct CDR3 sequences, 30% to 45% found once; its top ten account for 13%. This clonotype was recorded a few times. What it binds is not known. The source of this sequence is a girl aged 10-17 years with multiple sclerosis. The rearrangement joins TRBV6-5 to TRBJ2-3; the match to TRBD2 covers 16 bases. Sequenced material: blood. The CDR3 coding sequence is TGTGCCAGCAGGGGGACTAGCGGGGGGGCCTATACGCAGTATTTT. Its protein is CASRGTSGGAYTQYF.